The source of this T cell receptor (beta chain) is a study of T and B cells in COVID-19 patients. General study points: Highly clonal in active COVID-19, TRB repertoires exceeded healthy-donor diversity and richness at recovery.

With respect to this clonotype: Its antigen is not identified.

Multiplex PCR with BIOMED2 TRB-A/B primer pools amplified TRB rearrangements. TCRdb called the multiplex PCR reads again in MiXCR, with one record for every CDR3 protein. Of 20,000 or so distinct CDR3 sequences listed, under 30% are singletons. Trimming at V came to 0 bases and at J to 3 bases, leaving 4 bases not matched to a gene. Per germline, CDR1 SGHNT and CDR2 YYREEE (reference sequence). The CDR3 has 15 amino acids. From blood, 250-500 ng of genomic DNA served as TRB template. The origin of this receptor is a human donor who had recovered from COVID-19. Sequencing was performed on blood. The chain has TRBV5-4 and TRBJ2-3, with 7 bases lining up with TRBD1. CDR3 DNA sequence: TGTGCCAGCAGCTTGGAGAGGGGGCGGACAGATACGCAGTATTTT. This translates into CASSLERGRTDTQYF.